This T cell receptor (beta chain) was identified during a study of blood T cell repertoires in COVID-19. Study context: PBMCs, B-cell-depleted T cells, or T cells provided the cDNA or gDNA that made up the material.

The CDR3 consists of 14 residues. Germline loops: CDR1 SGHAT, CDR2 FQNNGV. The J segment lost 4 bases and the V segment lost 5 bases, leaving 5 bases of the junction unmatched. This table comes from immunoSEQ multiplex PCR, and its TCRdb copy is limited to in-frame clones, with some not included. The sample consists of about 280,000 clones, around 90% of them appearing once. Recruits, aged about 18 to 89 years, lived in 20 to 30 US areas. Grouping used clinical history reported by participants in a survey and questionnaire. V usage is TRBV11-2 and J usage is TRBJ2-7; 10 nucleotides line up with TRBD2. The source of this sequence is a woman aged 40 to 50 who had recovered from COVID-19. The sequenced sample consisted of PBMCs or T cells enriched from blood (not recorded which). CDR3 residues: CASSPSSGRYEQYF. The CDR3 nucleotides are TGTGCCAGCAGCCCCTCTAGCGGGAGATACGAGCAGTACTTC.